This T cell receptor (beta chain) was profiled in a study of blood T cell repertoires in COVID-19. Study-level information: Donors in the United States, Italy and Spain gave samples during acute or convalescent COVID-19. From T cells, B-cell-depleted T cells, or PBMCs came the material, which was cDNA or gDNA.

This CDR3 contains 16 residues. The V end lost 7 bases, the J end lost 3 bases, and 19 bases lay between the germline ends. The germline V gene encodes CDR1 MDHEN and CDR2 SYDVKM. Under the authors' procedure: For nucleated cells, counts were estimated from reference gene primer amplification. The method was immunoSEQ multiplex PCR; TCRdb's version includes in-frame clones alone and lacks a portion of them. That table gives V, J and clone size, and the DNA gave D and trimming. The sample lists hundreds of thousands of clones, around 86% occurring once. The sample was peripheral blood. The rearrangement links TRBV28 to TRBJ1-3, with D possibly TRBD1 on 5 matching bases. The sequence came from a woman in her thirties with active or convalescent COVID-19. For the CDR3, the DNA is TGTGCCAGCAACTCCCAGGCAGGGATTCTTGGAAACACCATATATTTT. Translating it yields CASNSQAGILGNTIYF. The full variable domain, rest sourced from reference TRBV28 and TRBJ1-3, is DVKVTQSSRYLVKRTGEKVFLECVQDMDHENMFWYRQDPGLGLRLIYFSYDVKMKEKGDIPEGYSVSREKKERFSLILESASTNQTSMYLCASNSQAGILGNTIYFGEGSWLTVV.